This TCR beta chain was sequenced in a study of low-dose radiotherapy and immunotherapy resistance in tumors. As for the study in general: On a schedule of every two weeks, intravenous cyclophosphamide at a dose of 200 mg/m2 was delivered one day before each radiation and immunotherapy administration.

V gave up 7 bases and J gave up 3 bases, with 19 bases separating them. Germline CDR1 MNHNS, CDR2 SASEGT. This CDR3 is 16 amino acids long. This clonotype was observed a few times. The sample's time point: before trial treatment. Primers used for first-strand cDNA, a TRAV- and TRBV-specific set, covered both alpha and beta chains. The authors amplified TCRs for 20 PCR cycles with a constant-region primer and a V-primer adapter. Via MiXCR, TCRdb re-called the reads, giving one row per CDR3 protein. This sample has tens of thousands of distinct CDR3 sequences, with 15% to 20% found just once. The chain links TRBV6-1 to TRBJ1-5; possible D gene TRBD1, 6 bases. This specimen was PBMCs, taken before treatment. This sequence was found in a male donor with prostate cancer. The CDR3 bases are TGTGCCAGCAATCGGGGAACAGGGCGATCCAATCAGCCCCAGCATTTT. Translating gives CASNRGTGRSNQPQHF.